The T cell receptor beta chain described here comes from a study of blood T cells in healthy people across ages. Study outcomes and limitations: PBMC samples, being unsorted, prevented any conclusive comparison of naive and antigen-experienced cells.

The CDR3 loop spans 17 amino acids. V was cut by 0 bases and J by 4 bases, with 19 bases left in between. The germline gives CDR1 SGHRS, CDR2 YFSETQ. Primed by a sample-barcoded 5' primer and a J-beta primer mix, a second PCR proceeded for roughly 6 to 12 cycles. TCRdb re-called the 5' RACE reads through MiXCR, storing one row per CDR3 protein. The repertoire holds roughly 700,000 distinct CDR3 sequences, with around half as singletons. A word on this clonotype: What it recognizes is unknown.

The rearrangement uses TRBV5-1 and TRBJ1-1; D possibly corresponds to TRBD1 (5 bases). The sequence derives from a woman aged 55-69 years in good health. Sequenced material: blood. CDR3: CASSLDPGRARGTEAFF. CDR3 in DNA: TGCGCCAGCAGCTTGGACCCTGGCAGGGCGCGGGGCACTGAAGCTTTCTTT.